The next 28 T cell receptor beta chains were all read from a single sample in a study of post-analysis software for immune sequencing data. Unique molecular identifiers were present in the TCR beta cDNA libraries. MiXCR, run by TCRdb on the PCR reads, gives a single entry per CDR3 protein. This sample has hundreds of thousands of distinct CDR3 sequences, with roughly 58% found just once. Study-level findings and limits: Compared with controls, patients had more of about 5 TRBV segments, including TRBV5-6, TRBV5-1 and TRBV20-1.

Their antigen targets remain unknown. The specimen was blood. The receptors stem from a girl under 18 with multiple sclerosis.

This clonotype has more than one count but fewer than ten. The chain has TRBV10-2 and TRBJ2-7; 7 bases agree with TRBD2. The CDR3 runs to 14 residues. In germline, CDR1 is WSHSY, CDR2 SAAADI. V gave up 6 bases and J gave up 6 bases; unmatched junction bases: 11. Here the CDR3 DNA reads TGCGCCAGCAGCGGGGTAGCGGGTGTTAGCGAGCAGTACTTC. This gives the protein CASSGVAGVSEQYF.

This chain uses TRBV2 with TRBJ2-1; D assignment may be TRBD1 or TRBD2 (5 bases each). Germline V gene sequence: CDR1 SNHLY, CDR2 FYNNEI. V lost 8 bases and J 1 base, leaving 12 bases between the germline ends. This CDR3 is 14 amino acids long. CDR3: CASSPGPSYNEQFF. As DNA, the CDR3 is TGTGCCAGCTCGCCGGGGCCTTCCTACAATGAGCAGTTCTTC. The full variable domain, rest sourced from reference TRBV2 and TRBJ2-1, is EPEVTQTPSHQVTQMGQEVILRCVPISNHLYFYWYRQILGQKVEFLVSFYNNEISEKSEIFDDQFSVERPDGSNFTLKIRSTKLEDSAMYFCASSPGPSYNEQFFGPGTRLTVL.

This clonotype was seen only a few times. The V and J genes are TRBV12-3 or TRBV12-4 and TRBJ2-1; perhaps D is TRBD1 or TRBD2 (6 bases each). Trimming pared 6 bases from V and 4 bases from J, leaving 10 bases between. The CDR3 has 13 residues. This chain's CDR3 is CASRIGGYNEQFF. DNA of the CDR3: TGTGCCAGCAGAATAGGGGGGTACAATGAGCAGTTCTTC.

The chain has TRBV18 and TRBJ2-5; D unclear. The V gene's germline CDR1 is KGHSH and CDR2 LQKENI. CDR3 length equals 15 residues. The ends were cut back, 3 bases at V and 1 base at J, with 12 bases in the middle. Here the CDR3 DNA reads TGTGCCAGCTCACCTTTATTAGGAATCCAAGAGACCCAGTACTTC. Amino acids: CASSPLLGIQETQYF.

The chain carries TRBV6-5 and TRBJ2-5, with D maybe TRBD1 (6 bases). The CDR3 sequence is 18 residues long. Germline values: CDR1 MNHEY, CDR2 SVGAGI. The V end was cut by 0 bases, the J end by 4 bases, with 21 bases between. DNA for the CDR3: TGTGCCAGCAGTTACTCTGCACGTGGGCGAGGGGGTCGAGAGACCCAGTACTTC. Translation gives CASSYSARGRGGRETQYF.

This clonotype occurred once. The CDR3: CASSRFGSSNYGYTF. CDR3 in DNA: TGCGCCAGCAGCAGATTTGGGAGTTCTAACTATGGCTACACCTTC. The chain couples TRBV5-1 to TRBJ1-2, with D hard to call. The V gene lost 4 bases and the J gene lost 0 bases, with 13 bases spanning the gap. CDR1 SGHRS and CDR2 YFSETQ come from the germline V gene. This CDR3 has 15 residues.

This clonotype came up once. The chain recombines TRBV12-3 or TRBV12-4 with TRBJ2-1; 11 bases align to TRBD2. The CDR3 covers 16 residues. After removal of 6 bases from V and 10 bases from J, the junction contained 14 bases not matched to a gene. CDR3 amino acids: CASSPLGSGRAGEQFF. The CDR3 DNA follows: TGTGCCAGCAGCCCACTGGGTAGCGGGAGGGCCGGGGAGCAGTTCTTC.

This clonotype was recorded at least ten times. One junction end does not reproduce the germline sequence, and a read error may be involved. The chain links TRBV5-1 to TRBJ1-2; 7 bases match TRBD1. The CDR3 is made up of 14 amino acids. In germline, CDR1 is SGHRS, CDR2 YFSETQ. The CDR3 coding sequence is TGTGCCAGCAGCTTAGGCCAGGGGGGCTATGGCTACACCTTC. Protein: CASSLGQGGYGYTF.

CDR3 nucleotides: TGTGCCAGCAGTGAATCCCCAGGGATTAGCGAAAAACTGTTTTTT. Translated: CASSESPGISEKLFF. The chain has TRBV6-1 and TRBJ1-4; D might be TRBD1 (5 bases). V lost 2 bases, J lost 8 bases, and 15 bases lay in between. The CDR3 contains 15 residues. Germline CDR1 reads MNHNS; CDR2 reads SASEGT.

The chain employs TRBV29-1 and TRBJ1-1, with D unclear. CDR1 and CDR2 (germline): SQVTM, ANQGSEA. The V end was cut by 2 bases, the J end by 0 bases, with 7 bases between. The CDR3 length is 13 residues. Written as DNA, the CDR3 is TGCAGCGTTGAATGGGCACTGAACACTGAAGCTTTCTTT. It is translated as CSVEWALNTEAFF.

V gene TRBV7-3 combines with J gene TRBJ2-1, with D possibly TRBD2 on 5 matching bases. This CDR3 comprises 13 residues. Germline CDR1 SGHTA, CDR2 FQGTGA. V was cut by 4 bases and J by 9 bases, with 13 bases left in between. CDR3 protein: CASSSEARAEQFF. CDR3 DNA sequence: TGTGCCAGCAGCTCCGAAGCGAGGGCTGAGCAGTTCTTC.

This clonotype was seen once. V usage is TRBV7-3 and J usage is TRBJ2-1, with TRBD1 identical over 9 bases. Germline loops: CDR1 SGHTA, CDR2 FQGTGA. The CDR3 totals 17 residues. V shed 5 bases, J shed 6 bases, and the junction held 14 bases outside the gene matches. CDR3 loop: CASSLTTTGGACNEQFF. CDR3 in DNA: TGTGCCAGCAGCCTCACCACTACAGGGGGCGCGTGCAATGAGCAGTTCTTC.

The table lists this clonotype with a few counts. CDR3 sequence: CASSWGQGSYEQYF. The DNA of the CDR3 is TGCGCCAGCAGCTGGGGACAGGGATCCTACGAGCAGTACTTC. The rearrangement uses TRBV5-1 and TRBJ2-7; 9 bases match TRBD1. CDR1 and CDR2 from the germline V gene are SGHRS and YFSETQ. V lost 3 bases to trimming and J lost 1 base; unmatched junction nucleotides: 2. The CDR3 has 14 residues.

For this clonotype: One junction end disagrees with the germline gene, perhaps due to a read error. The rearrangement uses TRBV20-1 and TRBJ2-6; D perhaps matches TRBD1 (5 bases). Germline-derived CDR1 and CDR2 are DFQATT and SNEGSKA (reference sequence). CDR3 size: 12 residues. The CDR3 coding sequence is TGCAGTGCGCTTACTGGGGCCAACGTCCGGACTTTC. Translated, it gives CSALTGANVRTF.

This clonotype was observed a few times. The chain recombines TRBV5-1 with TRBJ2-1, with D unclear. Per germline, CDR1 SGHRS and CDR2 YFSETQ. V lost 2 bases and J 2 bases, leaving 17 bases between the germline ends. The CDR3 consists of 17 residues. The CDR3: CASSLIVSPLPYNEQFF. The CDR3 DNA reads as TGCGCCAGCAGCTTAATAGTCAGCCCGTTACCCTACAATGAGCAGTTCTTC. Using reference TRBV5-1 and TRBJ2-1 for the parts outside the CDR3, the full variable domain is KAGVTQTPRYLIKTRGQQVTLSCSPISGHRSVSWYQQTPGQGLQFLFEYFSETQRNKGNFPGRFSGRQFSNSRSEMNVSTLELGDSALYLCASSLIVSPLPYNEQFFGPGTRLTVL.

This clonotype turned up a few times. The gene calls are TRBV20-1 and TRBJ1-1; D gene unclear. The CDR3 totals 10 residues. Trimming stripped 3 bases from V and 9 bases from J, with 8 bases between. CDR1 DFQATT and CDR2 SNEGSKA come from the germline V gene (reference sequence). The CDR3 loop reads CSASLGKAFF. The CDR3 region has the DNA TGCAGTGCTAGTTTGGGGAAAGCTTTCTTT.

CDR3 in amino acids: CASSLGTGVGDTQYF. CDR3 nucleotide sequence: TGCGCCAGCAGCTTGGGGACAGGGGTCGGAGATACGCAGTATTTT. The chain recombines TRBV5-1 with TRBJ2-3, with 9 bases matching TRBD1. The CDR3 covers 15 residues. Unmatched junction bases numbered 4, after V lost 0 bases and J lost 5 bases. Germline V gene sequence: CDR1 SGHRS, CDR2 YFSETQ.

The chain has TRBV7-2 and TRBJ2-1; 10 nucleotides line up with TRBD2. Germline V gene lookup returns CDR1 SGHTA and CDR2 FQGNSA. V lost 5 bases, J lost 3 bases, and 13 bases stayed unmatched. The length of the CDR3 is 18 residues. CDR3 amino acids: CASSPHGAASGGYNEQFF. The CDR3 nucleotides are TGTGCCAGCAGCCCCCACGGCGCGGCTAGCGGGGGCTACAATGAGCAGTTCTTC.

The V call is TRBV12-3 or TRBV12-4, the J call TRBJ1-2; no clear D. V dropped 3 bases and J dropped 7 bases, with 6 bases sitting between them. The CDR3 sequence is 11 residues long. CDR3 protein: CASSFSGGYTF. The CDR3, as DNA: TGTGCCAGCAGTTTCAGCGGTGGCTACACCTTC.

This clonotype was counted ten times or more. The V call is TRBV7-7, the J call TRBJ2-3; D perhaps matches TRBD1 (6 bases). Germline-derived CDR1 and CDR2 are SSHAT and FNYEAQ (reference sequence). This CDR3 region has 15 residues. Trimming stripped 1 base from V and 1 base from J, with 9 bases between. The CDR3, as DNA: TGTGCCAGCAGCTTAGGACAGGTCGGCACAGATACGCAGTATTTT. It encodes CASSLGQVGTDTQYF.

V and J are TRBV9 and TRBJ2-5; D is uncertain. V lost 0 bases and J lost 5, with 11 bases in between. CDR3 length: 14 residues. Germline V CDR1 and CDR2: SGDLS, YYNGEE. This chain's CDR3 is CASSVDPRPETQYF. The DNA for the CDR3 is TGTGCCAGCAGCGTAGATCCGCGACCTGAGACCCAGTACTTC.

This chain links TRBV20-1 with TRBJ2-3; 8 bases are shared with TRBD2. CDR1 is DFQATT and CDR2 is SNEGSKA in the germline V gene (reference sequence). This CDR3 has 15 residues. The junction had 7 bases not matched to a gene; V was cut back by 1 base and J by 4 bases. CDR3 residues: CSARVIAGNADTQYF. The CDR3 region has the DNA TGCAGTGCTAGAGTAATAGCGGGGAACGCAGATACGCAGTATTTT.

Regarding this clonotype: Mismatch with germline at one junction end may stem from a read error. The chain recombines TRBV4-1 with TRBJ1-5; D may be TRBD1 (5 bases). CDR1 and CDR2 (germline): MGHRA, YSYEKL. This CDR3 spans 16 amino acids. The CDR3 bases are TGCGCCAGCAGCAAAGACCGACACGGGGCAAATCAGCCCCAGCATTTT. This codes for CASSKDRHGANQPQHF.

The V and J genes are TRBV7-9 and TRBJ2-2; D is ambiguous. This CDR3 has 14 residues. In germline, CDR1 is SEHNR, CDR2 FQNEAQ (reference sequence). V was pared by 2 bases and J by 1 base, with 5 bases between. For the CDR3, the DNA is TGTGCCAGCAGCTTACAGGAGAACACCGGGGAGCTGTTTTTT. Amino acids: CASSLQENTGELFF.

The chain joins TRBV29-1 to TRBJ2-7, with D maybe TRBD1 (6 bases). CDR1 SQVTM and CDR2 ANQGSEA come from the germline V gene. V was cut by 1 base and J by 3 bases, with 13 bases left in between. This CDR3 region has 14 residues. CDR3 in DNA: TGCAGCGTTGAAGCTTCCTGGGGGCACTACGAGCAGTACTTC. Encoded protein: CSVEASWGHYEQYF.

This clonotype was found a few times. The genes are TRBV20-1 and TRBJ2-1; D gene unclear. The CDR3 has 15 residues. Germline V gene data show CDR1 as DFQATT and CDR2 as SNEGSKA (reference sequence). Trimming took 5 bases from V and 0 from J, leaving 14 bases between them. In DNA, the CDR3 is TGCAGTGCTTTCCCCCGGATGAGCTCCTACAATGAGCAGTTCTTC. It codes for CSAFPRMSSYNEQFF.

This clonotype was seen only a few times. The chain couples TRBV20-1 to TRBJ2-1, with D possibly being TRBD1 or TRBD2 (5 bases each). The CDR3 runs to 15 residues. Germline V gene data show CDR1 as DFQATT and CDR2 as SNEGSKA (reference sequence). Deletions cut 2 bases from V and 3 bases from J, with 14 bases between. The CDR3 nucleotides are TGCAGTGCTAGAAGGTGGGAGAGGGGCTACAATGAGCAGTTCTTC. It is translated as CSARRWERGYNEQFF.

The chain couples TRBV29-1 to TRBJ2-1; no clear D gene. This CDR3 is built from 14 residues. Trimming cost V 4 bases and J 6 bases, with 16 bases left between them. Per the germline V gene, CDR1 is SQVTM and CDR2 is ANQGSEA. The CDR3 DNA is TGCAGCGTTGCTAGGGCTGGCCTGGGCAATGAGCAGTTCTTC. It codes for CSVARAGLGNEQFF.